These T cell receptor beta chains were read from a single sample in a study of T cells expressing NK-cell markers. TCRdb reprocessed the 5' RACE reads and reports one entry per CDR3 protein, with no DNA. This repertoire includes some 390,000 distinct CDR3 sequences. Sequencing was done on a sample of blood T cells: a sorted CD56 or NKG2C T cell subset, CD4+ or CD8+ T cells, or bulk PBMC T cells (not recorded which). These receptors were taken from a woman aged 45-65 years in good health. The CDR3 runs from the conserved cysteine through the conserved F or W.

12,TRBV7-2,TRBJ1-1,CASSLGTIGAFF
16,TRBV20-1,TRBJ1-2,CSARPPVVGSVYGYTF
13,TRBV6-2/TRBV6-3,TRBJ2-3,CASSPYPTDTQYF
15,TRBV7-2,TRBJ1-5,CASSLRQYSNQPQHF
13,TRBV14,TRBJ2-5,CASSRRAQETQYF
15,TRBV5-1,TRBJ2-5,CASSSGQEGVETQYF
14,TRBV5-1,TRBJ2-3,CASSSDSNTETQYF
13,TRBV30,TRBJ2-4,CAWSPTVENIQYF
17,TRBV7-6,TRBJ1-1,CASSLVAEGAVYTEAFF
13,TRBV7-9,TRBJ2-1,CASSFSSSVEQFF
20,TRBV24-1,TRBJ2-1,CATSDSRTSGRLGGINEQFF
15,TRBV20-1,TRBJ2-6,CSASGQAGGANVLTF
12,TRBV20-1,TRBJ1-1,CSADVGDTEAFF
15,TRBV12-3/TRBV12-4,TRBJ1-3,CASSLFSGPGNTIYF
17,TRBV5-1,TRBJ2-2,CASSLAGGGLDTGELFF
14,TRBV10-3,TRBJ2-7,CAITQQGPIYEQYF
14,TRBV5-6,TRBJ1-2,CASSLPSGTEGYTF
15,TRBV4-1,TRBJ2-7,CASSQGVAGVGEQYF
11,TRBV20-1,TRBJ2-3,CSATLGDTQYF
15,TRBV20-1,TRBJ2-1,CSAGWTSGRRNEQFF
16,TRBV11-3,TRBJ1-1,CASSLGRGQLNTEAFF
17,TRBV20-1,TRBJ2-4,CSAKVGTSVPGRNIQYF
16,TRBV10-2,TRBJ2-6,CASLILLASGANVLTF
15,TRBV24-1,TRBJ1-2,CATSGGGSANYGYTF
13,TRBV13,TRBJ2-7,CASGMGQSYEQYF
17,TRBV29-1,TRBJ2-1,CSGEGREREGPYNEQFF
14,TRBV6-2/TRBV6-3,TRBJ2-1,CASLYPGLVNEQFF
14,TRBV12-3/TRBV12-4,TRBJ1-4,CASRDIATNEKLFF
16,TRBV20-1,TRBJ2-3,CSARDILGQDTDTQYF
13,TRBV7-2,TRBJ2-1,CASSHVLGYEQFF
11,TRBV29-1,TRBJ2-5,CSVAPLETQYF
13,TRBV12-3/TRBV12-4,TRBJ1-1,CASSQQLGTEAFF
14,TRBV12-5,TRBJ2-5,CASGPGRREETQYF
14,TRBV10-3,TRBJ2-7,CAISEAWPSYEQYF
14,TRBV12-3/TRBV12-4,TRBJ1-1,CASSLARLSGRAFF